This record concerns one T cell receptor (beta chain) sequence. No antigen is known for it. This entry comes from a study of shared clonotypes between healthy human individuals. At the level of the study: Samples came from a couple of female and three male donors aged 18 to 49. Study-wide findings and caveats: Across a handful of donors, naive CD4 shared roughly 5%, naive CD8 3% to 3.5%, memory CD4 about 2.4%, memory CD8 approximately 0.4%.

Only Caucasian adults living in Nashville, Tennessee served as donors. CD45RA+ naive and CD45RA-negative memory subsets were separated from CD4+ cells. The CDR3 is 15 residues long. Germline CDR1 LNHDA, CDR2 SQIVND (reference sequence). Trimming removed 3 bases from V and 0 bases from J, with 10 bases in between. TCRdb keeps only in-frame clones here, not all; method: immunoSEQ multiplex PCR. The sample lists roughly 1,000,000 clones, about four fifths occurring once. This TCR came from a man aged 18-30 years in good health. Some clones in this sample may be carry-over from other donors' samples. Sequences were obtained from memory CD4+ T cells from PBMCs. Indicated subset: CD45RA-negative fraction. The chain links TRBV19 to TRBJ2-3; D not resolved. As DNA, the CDR3 is TGTGCCAGTAGTATGGAGCGCCTAAGCACAGATACGCAGTATTTT. This translates into CASSMERLSTDTQYF.